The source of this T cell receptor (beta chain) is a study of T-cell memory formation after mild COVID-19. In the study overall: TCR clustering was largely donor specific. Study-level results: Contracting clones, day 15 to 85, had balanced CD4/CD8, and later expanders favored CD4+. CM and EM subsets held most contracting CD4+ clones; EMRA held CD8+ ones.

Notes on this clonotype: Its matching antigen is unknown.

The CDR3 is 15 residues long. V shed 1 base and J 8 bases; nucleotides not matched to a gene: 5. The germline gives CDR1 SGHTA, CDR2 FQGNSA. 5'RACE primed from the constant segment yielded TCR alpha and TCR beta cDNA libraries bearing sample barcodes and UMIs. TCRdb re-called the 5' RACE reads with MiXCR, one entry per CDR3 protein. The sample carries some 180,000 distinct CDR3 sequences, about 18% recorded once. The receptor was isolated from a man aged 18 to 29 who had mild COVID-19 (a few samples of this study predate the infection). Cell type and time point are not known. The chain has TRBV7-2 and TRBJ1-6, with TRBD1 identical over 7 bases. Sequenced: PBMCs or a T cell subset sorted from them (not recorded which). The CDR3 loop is CASSLGGGVDSPLHF. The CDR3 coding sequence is TGTGCCAGCAGCTTAGGAGGGGGCGTAGATTCACCCCTCCACTTT.